The 10 T cell receptor beta chains given below trace back to one sample, sequenced in a study of blood T cell repertoires in COVID-19. Clones were sequenced by immunoSEQ multiplex PCR, and TCRdb holds only the in-frame ones, with some missing. The sample shows roughly 330,000 clones, over 75% of them seen only once. The sample comprised PBMCs or T cells enriched from blood (not recorded which). The origin of the receptors is a woman aged 25 to 45 who had recovered from COVID-19.

The chain carries TRBV13 and TRBJ1-4, with D perhaps TRBD1 (5 bases). Germline assignment: CDR1 PRHDT and CDR2 FYEKMQ (reference sequence). V lost 4 bases, J lost 4 bases, and 13 bases lay in between. This CDR3 comprises 15 residues. The CDR3 DNA reads TGTGCCAGCAGCTCCCGAGACAGAATTAATGAAAAACTGTTTTTT. This sequence encodes CASSSRDRINEKLFF.

The V and J genes are TRBV13 and TRBJ2-7, with 8 bases aligning to TRBD2. With V trimmed by 1 base and J by 7 bases, 12 bases remained unmatched. The germline gives CDR1 PRHDT, CDR2 FYEKMQ (reference sequence). This CDR3 comprises 16 residues. CDR3 coding DNA: TGTGCCAGCAGCTTAGATTCGCGGGGGGCGCAAGGTGAGCAGTACTTC. This translates into CASSLDSRGAQGEQYF.

The CDR3 is CASPPAGLFYEQYF. In DNA form, the CDR3 reads TGCGCCAGCCCCCCGGCGGGCCTCTTCTACGAGCAGTACTTC. The genes are TRBV23-1 and TRBJ2-7, with a possible D match to TRBD2 (5 bases). TRBV23-1 is given ORF status, its function remaining uncertain. This CDR3 contains 14 residues. V lost 8 bases to trimming and J lost 3 bases, with 17 bases between them.

This chain joins TRBV4-1 and TRBJ2-1; TRBD2 agrees at 13 bases. V lost 0 bases, J lost 0 bases, and 11 bases stayed unmatched. Germline CDR1 MGHRA, CDR2 YSYEKL. The CDR3 totals 21 residues. The CDR3 DNA is TGCGCCAGCAGCCAAGATAACCTGGGACTAGCGGGGTGGTCCTCCTACAATGAGCAGTTCTTC. Its protein is CASSQDNLGLAGWSSYNEQFF.

The CDR3 reads CASSQDRDRSNQPQHF. CDR3 in DNA: TGTGCCAGCAGCCAAGATCGGGATAGAAGCAATCAGCCCCAGCATTTT. This chain uses TRBV4-2 with TRBJ1-5; D is ambiguous. The V end lost 0 bases, the J end lost 1 base, and 10 bases lay between the germline ends. CDR1 and CDR2 from the germline V gene are LGHNA and YNFKEQ. The CDR3 runs to 16 residues.

This clone has a handful of counts. This CDR3 is also generated by other DNA sequences in the sample. The chain uses TRBV19 and TRBJ2-3; D gene ambiguous. CDR3 length: 15 residues. V dropped 2 bases and J dropped 2 bases, with 11 bases sitting between them. Germline CDR1 LNHDA, CDR2 SQIVND (reference sequence). Here the CDR3 DNA reads TGTGCCAGTAGTATAAGTTACTACCTCACAGATACGCAGTATTTT. It codes for CASSISYYLTDTQYF.

V usage is TRBV28 and J usage is TRBJ1-1; 8 bases agree with TRBD1. This CDR3 contains 14 residues. Unmatched junction bases numbered 11, after V lost 6 bases and J lost 8 bases. The V gene's germline CDR1 is MDHEN and CDR2 SYDVKM. CDR3 in DNA: TGTGCCAGCAGGGGGGGCAGGGGGCCTGGGGAAGCTTTCTTT. Translating gives CASRGGRGPGEAFF.

The chain links TRBV2 to TRBJ1-4; D uncertain. The CDR3 sequence is 13 residues long. Trimming cost V 6 bases and J 7 bases, with 12 bases left between them. Looked up from germline, CDR1 is SNHLY and CDR2 is FYNNEI. CDR3: CASRGVGSEKLFF. CDR3 DNA: TGTGCCAGCAGGGGAGTGGGGTCTGAAAAACTGTTTTTT.

The genes are TRBV28 and TRBJ2-4; a possible D gene is TRBD1 (5 bases). Germline assignment: CDR1 MDHEN and CDR2 SYDVKM. This CDR3 has 21 amino acids. V was pared by 2 bases and J by 0 bases, with 26 bases between. CDR3 bases: TGTGCCAGCAGTTTAGGGTCCAACTGGATAAGGGGTCATCTAGCCAAAAACATTCAGTACTTC. Its protein product is CASSLGSNWIRGHLAKNIQYF.

The chain carries TRBV7-2 and TRBJ1-6; TRBD1 is a possible D gene (5 bases). Germline V CDR1 and CDR2: SGHTA, FQGNSA. Trimming stripped 4 bases from V and 3 bases from J, with 13 bases between. This CDR3 comprises 16 residues. DNA of the CDR3: TGTGCCAGCAGCTCCGGGGGGGGTTACTATAATTCACCCCTCCACTTT. Protein sequence: CASSSGGGYYNSPLHF.